The 30 T cell receptor beta chains reported below all come from one sample, sequenced in a study of shared clonotypes between healthy human individuals. The data were produced by immunoSEQ multiplex PCR, yet TCRdb's version contains in-frame clones alone and is incomplete. This sample yields over a million clones, of which around 78% are seen a single time; 0.6% to 0.7% belongs to the top ten. Sample: memory CD4+ T cells from PBMCs. The subset: CD45RA-negative fraction. The source of these receptors is a young man in good health. Some clones in this sample may be carry-over from other donors' samples.

This clone has more than one count but fewer than ten. This chain uses TRBV7-3 with TRBJ1-1; no clear D gene. Germline-derived CDR1 and CDR2 are SGHTA and FQGTGA. This CDR3 comprises 13 residues. V lost 5 bases and J lost 0, with 7 bases in between. Written as DNA, the CDR3 is TGTGCCAGCAGCAATAACGTGAACACTGAAGCTTTCTTT. Translated, it gives CASSNNVNTEAFF.

Note on this clone: A much larger clone differs from this one at a single base, so this may be a read error. The V gene is TRBV4-2, the J gene TRBJ2-4; unclear D gene. Per the germline V gene, CDR1 is LGHNA and CDR2 is YNFKEQ. Between the trimmed V and J ends, which lost 1 base and 0 bases, there was a span of 4 bases. The length of the CDR3 is 14 residues. The DNA for the CDR3 is TGTGCCAGCAGCCAAGCGGGAGCCAAAAACATTCAGTACTTC. The encoded protein is CASSQAGAKNIQYF.

The V and J genes are TRBV25-1 and TRBJ1-4, with D possibly being TRBD1 (5 bases). V was clipped by 3 bases and J by 8 bases, with 16 bases between them. CDR3 size: 15 residues. Per germline, CDR1 MGHDK and CDR2 SYGVNS. The CDR3 loop reads CASSDVHGTGEKLFF. For the CDR3, the DNA is TGTGCCAGCAGTGACGTACACGGGACGGGCGAAAAACTGTTTTTT.

This clone was detected once. This may stem from a read error, because a much larger clone lies one nucleotide away. This sequence joins TRBV5-6 and TRBJ2-3; no clear D. The V gene lost 1 base and the J gene lost 6 bases, with 9 bases spanning the gap. There are 13 residues in the CDR3. Germline lookup yields CDR1 SGHDT and CDR2 YYEEEE. The CDR3 protein is CASSLPEADTQYF. The CDR3 DNA reads TGTGCCAGCAGCTTGCCCGAGGCGGATACGCAGTATTTT.

The chain has TRBV6-5 and TRBJ1-1; 10 positions match TRBD1. CDR1 and CDR2 (germline): MNHEY, SVGAGI. Trimming took 5 bases from V and 5 from J; bases not matched to a gene: 8. CDR3 size: 15 residues. CDR3 nucleotides: TGTGCCAGCAGTACCCCGACAGGGGGCCGGACTGAAGCTTTCTTT. It yields the protein CASSTPTGGRTEAFF.

This clone appeared a few times. The rearrangement uses TRBV11-2 and TRBJ2-2; TRBD1 is a possible D gene (6 bases). Trimming took off 3 bases at V and 5 bases at J, with 7 bases between the two ends. The CDR3 is made up of 13 amino acids. Germline-derived CDR1 and CDR2 are SGHAT and FQNNGV. In DNA form, the CDR3 reads TGTGCCAGCAGCTTTACAGGGACCGGGGAGCTGTTTTTT. It is translated as CASSFTGTGELFF.

The table lists this clone with a few counts. The chain uses TRBV13 and TRBJ2-4; possibly TRBD1 for D (5 bases). With 5 bases removed from V and 4 bases from J, the gap between germline ends came to 18 bases. The CDR3 runs 16 residues. Germline values: CDR1 PRHDT, CDR2 FYEKMQ (reference sequence). In nucleotides, the CDR3 is TGTGCCAGCAGCCCTCCCAGAGACAGCCGAAAAAACATTCAGTACTTC. Protein: CASSPPRDSRKNIQYF.

This chain uses TRBV5-1 with TRBJ2-3; 11 bases align to TRBD2. V lost 3 bases and J lost 6; bases outside the gene matches: 3. In germline, CDR1 is SGHRS, CDR2 YFSETQ. CDR3 length equals 14 residues. The CDR3 protein is CASSYTSGSDTQYF. The CDR3 nucleotides are TGCGCCAGCAGCTATACTAGCGGGAGCGATACGCAGTATTTT.

This clone was detected only a few times. The chain is built from TRBV11-2 and TRBJ2-7, with D possibly being TRBD1 or TRBD2 (5 bases each). CDR3 size: 14 residues. Per the germline V gene, CDR1 is SGHAT and CDR2 is FQNNGV. V was cut by 3 bases and J by 4 bases, with 13 bases left in between. CDR3 sequence (DNA): TGTGCCAGCAGCTTGACAGTGAGGGGTTACGAGCAGTACTTC. Translating gives CASSLTVRGYEQYF. Filled out from reference TRBV11-2 and TRBJ2-7, the complete variable domain reads EAGVAQSPRYKIIEKRQSVAFWCNPISGHATLYWYQQILGQGPKLLIQFQNNGVVDDSQLPKDRFSAERLKGVDSTLKIQPAKLEDSAVYLCASSLTVRGYEQYFGPGTRLTVT.

This clone appeared a single time. The J gene is TRBJ2-2, the V gene TRBV11-3; possible D gene TRBD1, 5 bases. Germline V gene lookup returns CDR1 SGHNT and CDR2 YENEEA. V shed 3 bases and J shed 1 base, with 6 bases lying between them. The CDR3 consists of 14 residues. CDR3 loop: CASSFTGNTGELFF. The CDR3 bases are TGTGCCAGCAGCTTCACAGGGAACACCGGGGAGCTGTTTTTT.

This sequence joins TRBV7-8 and TRBJ1-1; D unclear. Germline CDR1 is SGHVS and CDR2 is FQNEAQ. This CDR3 region has 11 residues. Deletions cut 4 bases from V and 8 bases from J, with 8 bases between. DNA for the CDR3: TGTGCCAGCAGCTCCCTCGGGGAAGCTTTCTTT. Protein product: CASSSLGEAFF.

The chain employs TRBV11-1 and TRBJ2-5; 7 positions agree with TRBD2. The CDR3 length is 15 residues. Germline V CDR1 and CDR2: SGHAT, FQDESV (reference sequence). J lost 1 base, V lost 2 bases, and 4 bases had no gene match. Written as DNA, the CDR3 is TGTGCCAGCAGCTTATTGTCGGGAGGCCAAGAGACCCAGTACTTC. As protein: CASSLLSGGQETQYF.

As to this clone: Sequence at one end of the junction differs from germline and may be a read error. V gene TRBV28 combines with J gene TRBJ2-7; no firm D call. The CDR3 extends over 14 amino acids. Germline V gene sequence: CDR1 MDHEN, CDR2 SYDVKM. The CDR3 reads CAGSPLRVPYEQYF. CDR3 nucleotides: TGTGCCGGCAGTCCACTTCGAGTTCCCTACGAGCAGTACTTC.

In its sample, this clone was seen many times. The chain employs TRBV30 and TRBJ2-2; the match to TRBD2 covers 8 bases. Germline CDR1 and CDR2: GTSNPN and SVGIG (reference sequence). The CDR3 is 17 residues long. V lost 2 bases to trimming and J lost 2 bases; unmatched junction nucleotides: 10. CDR3 sequence (DNA): TGTGCCTGGAGTACGGGAGGCGGGAGGACTAACACCGGGGAGCTGTTTTTT. This gives the protein CAWSTGGGRTNTGELFF.

The V and J genes are TRBV7-2 and TRBJ1-2; D not resolved. Trimming stripped 5 bases from V and 4 bases from J, with 17 bases between. The germline gives CDR1 SGHTA, CDR2 FQGNSA. The CDR3 is 15 residues long. The CDR3 sequence: CASSPTLRSGYGYTF. CDR3 sequence (DNA): TGTGCCAGCAGCCCCACTTTGCGCAGCGGCTATGGCTACACCTTC.

V gene TRBV11-3 combines with J gene TRBJ2-2, with D possibly called TRBD1 or TRBD2 (5 bases each). The CDR3 is made up of 16 amino acids. Germline values: CDR1 SGHNT, CDR2 YENEEA. Deletions cut 0 bases from V and 4 bases from J, with 12 bases between. The CDR3 nucleotides read TGTGCCAGCAGCTTAGATACGGCAGGGACCACCGGGGAGCTGTTTTTT. Protein: CASSLDTAGTTGELFF.

The chain joins TRBV6-5 to TRBJ2-7, with D perhaps TRBD1 (5 bases). Between the trimmed V and J ends, which lost 0 bases and 4 bases, there was a span of 13 bases. CDR1 and CDR2 from the germline V gene are MNHEY and SVGAGI. The CDR3 sequence is 15 residues long. Here the CDR3 DNA reads TGTGCCAGCAGTTACTCGTGGCAGGGTCAATACGAGCAGTACTTC. It translates to CASSYSWQGQYEQYF.

This clone showed up just a few times. The chain links TRBV6-6 to TRBJ2-1, with a possible D match to TRBD1 (6 bases). The germline V and J ends were trimmed by 2 bases and 3 bases, with 11 bases remaining between them. CDR3 length equals 15 residues. Per the germline V gene, CDR1 is MNHNY and CDR2 is SVGAGI (reference sequence). Here the CDR3 DNA reads TGTGCCAGCAGTTACGAGGGACAACTCTACAATGAGCAGTTCTTC. Protein product: CASSYEGQLYNEQFF.

In this sample, this clone turned up many times. The chain links TRBV7-9 to TRBJ1-2, with 9 positions matching TRBD1. The CDR3 length is 14 residues. Germline V gene data show CDR1 as SEHNR and CDR2 as FQNEAQ (reference sequence). Trimming removed 4 bases from V and 0 bases from J; junction bases left unmatched: 0. The CDR3 DNA reads TGTGCCAGCAGCTGGACAGGGGCTAACTATGGCTACACCTTC. The encoded protein is CASSWTGANYGYTF. The full variable domain, with the rest looked up from reference TRBV7-9 and TRBJ1-2, is DTGVSQNPRHKITKRGQNVTFRCDPISEHNRLYWYRQTLGQGPEFLTYFQNEAQLEKSRLLSDRFSAERPKGSFSTLEIQRTEQGDSAMYLCASSWTGANYGYTFGSGTRLTVV.

The chain recombines TRBV7-9 with TRBJ2-1; 9 bases fit TRBD2. Germline V lookup: CDR1 SEHNR, CDR2 FQNEAQ (reference sequence). The length of the CDR3 is 16 residues. V shed 5 bases, J shed 7 bases, and the junction held 12 bases outside the gene matches. The CDR3: CASSLQGSGRWNEQFF. CDR3 DNA sequence: TGTGCCAGCAGCCTGCAGGGTAGCGGGAGATGGAATGAGCAGTTCTTC.

This clone was seen a single time. V and J are TRBV5-4 and TRBJ1-1, with D hard to call. Germline V gene data show CDR1 as SGHNT and CDR2 as YYREEE (reference sequence). With 0 bases removed from V and 4 bases from J, the gap between germline ends came to 13 bases. This CDR3 comprises 15 residues. The CDR3 spells CASSLVGSVGTEAFF. The CDR3 DNA reads as TGTGCCAGCAGCTTGGTAGGGTCTGTGGGCACTGAAGCTTTCTTT.

J is TRBJ1-1 and V is TRBV18; no clear D gene. V was clipped by 4 bases and J by 1 base, with 10 bases between them. CDR3 length: 14 residues. Germline V gene lookup returns CDR1 KGHSH and CDR2 LQKENI. The CDR3 nucleotides read TGTGCCAGCTCACTTACAAGAGAGAACACTGAAGCTTTCTTT. Protein product: CASSLTRENTEAFF.

The V and J genes are TRBV9 and TRBJ2-5; 10 bases align to TRBD2. This CDR3 is 14 amino acids long. Trimming removed 3 bases from V and 3 bases from J; junction bases left unmatched: 2. Germline CDR1 and CDR2: SGDLS and YYNGEE. The CDR3 region is CASSGLAGEETQYF. CDR3 DNA: TGTGCCAGCAGCGGGCTAGCGGGAGAAGAGACCCAGTACTTC. The full variable domain, rest sourced from reference TRBV9 and TRBJ2-5, is DSGVTQTPKHLITATGQRVTLRCSPRSGDLSVYWYQQSLDQGLQFLIQYYNGEERAKGNILERFSAQQFPDLHSELNLSSLELGDSALYFCASSGLAGEETQYFGPGTRLLVL.

The chain links TRBV6-1 to TRBJ2-3, with a weak D call TRBD2 (5 bases). The germline V gene has CDR1 MNHNS and CDR2 SASEGT. The V end was cut by 6 bases, the J end by 0 bases, with 7 bases between. The CDR3 extends over 13 amino acids. The CDR3 DNA reads TGTGCCAGCAGGAGAGGGAGCACAGATACGCAGTATTTT. Amino acids: CASRRGSTDTQYF.

Comment on this clone: A read error may be the cause here, since a much bigger clone is one base away. As the CDR3 is not closed by the conserved phenylalanine or tryptophan, this likely results from a read error. This chain connects TRBV27 to TRBJ1-2, with 9 bases identical to TRBD1. CDR1 MNHEY and CDR2 SMNVEV come from the germline V gene (reference sequence). The CDR3 runs 13 residues. J was trimmed by 8 bases and V by 6 bases; bases with no gene match: 7. CDR3 bases: TGTGCCAGCAGGACAGGGGGAGAATCGGGCTACACCCTC. Residues: CASRTGGESGYTL.

In this sample, this clone turned up once. This sequence joins TRBV29-1 and TRBJ2-5; TRBD1 agrees at 9 bases. Germline CDR1 is SQVTM and CDR2 is ANQGSEA. There are 12 residues in the CDR3. Germline trimming cut 6 bases from V and 4 bases from J; bases unmatched to any gene: 3. This CDR3 reads CSVLTGGETQYF. The CDR3 bases are TGCAGCGTCCTGACAGGGGGAGAGACCCAGTACTTC.

This clone was observed a handful of times. This chain's CDR3 is CASSYMDQPQHF. CDR3 DNA sequence: TGTGCCAGTAGCTATATGGATCAGCCCCAGCATTTT. The chain uses TRBV19 and TRBJ1-5, with unresolved D. The V end lost 6 bases, the J end lost 5 bases, and 8 bases lay between the germline ends. The germline gives CDR1 LNHDA, CDR2 SQIVND (reference sequence). The length of the CDR3 is 12 residues.

The chain has TRBV9 and TRBJ2-5, with D maybe TRBD2 (7 bases). The CDR3 is made up of 13 amino acids. V was shortened by 4 bases and J by 5 bases, with 12 bases between the two germline ends. The germline gives CDR1 SGDLS, CDR2 YYNGEE. CDR3 coding DNA: TGTGCCAGCAGCCGCGGGGGCACGGAGACCCAGTACTTC. It specifies CASSRGGTETQYF.

The chain couples TRBV29-1 to TRBJ2-5; possible D gene TRBD2, 5 bases. The CDR3 consists of 12 residues. Trimming took off 4 bases at V and 5 bases at J, with 11 bases between the two ends. CDR1 SQVTM and CDR2 ANQGSEA come from the germline V gene. CDR3 region: CSVAGFRETQYF. CDR3 nucleotides: TGCAGCGTTGCGGGGTTCAGGGAGACCCAGTACTTC.

The chain couples TRBV19 to TRBJ2-7, with TRBD1 identical over 9 bases. Trimming cost V 4 bases and J 6 bases; bases outside gene matches: 7. From germline, CDR1 is LNHDA and CDR2 SQIVND (reference sequence). The CDR3 is 14 amino acids. The CDR3 spells CASSKRQGGGEQYF. The CDR3 coding sequence is TGTGCCAGTAGTAAAAGACAGGGGGGCGGCGAGCAGTACTTC.